The present T cell receptor (beta chain) was sequenced within a study of blood T cells in healthy people across ages. General observations from the study: With age, beta diversity per million T cells declined roughly linearly, significantly by 35 to 40.

Germline V gene data show CDR1 as DFQATT and CDR2 as SNEGSKA (reference sequence). After removal of 4 bases from V and 6 bases from J, the junction contained 5 bases not matched to a gene. There are 14 residues in the CDR3. Each donor was a healthy Caucasian individual from Russia, aged about 6 to 90. Note on this clonotype: The target antigen is unknown.

PCR was performed a second time for about 7 to 12 cycles using a sample-barcoded 5' primer and a J-beta primer mix. MiXCR, run by TCRdb on the 5' RACE reads, gives a single entry per CDR3 protein. The table records more than 1 million distinct CDR3 sequences, more than 35% of them present only once. This TCR derives from a woman aged 55 to 70 in good health. Material: blood. The chain links TRBV20-1 to TRBJ1-4; 10 bases agree with TRBD1. The CDR3 region is CSATTGTGDEKLFF. The DNA of the CDR3 is TGCAGTGCTACCACCGGGACAGGGGATGAAAAACTGTTTTTT.